Described below is a single TCR beta chain sequence and its context. Unique molecular identifiers tagged the TCRbeta library. TCRdb processed the PCR reads anew with MiXCR; each CDR3 protein has one entry. The sample comprises 250,000 to 400,000 distinct CDR3 sequences, roughly 25% of which are singletons, and roughly 11% rests with the top ten. These data come from a study of T-cell reconstitution after alpha-beta-depleted transplantation in children. This CDR3 comprises 15 residues. Deletions cut 2 bases from V and 4 bases from J, with 13 bases between. In germline, CDR1 is SGDLS, CDR2 YYNGEE. The sequencing here drew on PBMCs, mostly from graft donor cells, taken 180 days after TCRalphabeta/CD19-depleted stem cell transplant. The receptor's source is a male patient younger than 18 who had a stem cell transplant for acute lymphoblastic leukemia, so the T cells may come from the graft donor. The chain is built from TRBV9 and TRBJ2-1, with a weak D call TRBD1 (5 bases). CDR3 nucleotides: TGTGCCAGCAGCGTTGGGGCAGCCGGTTACAATGAGCAGTTCTTC. Translated: CASSVGAAGYNEQFF.